The source of this T cell receptor beta chain is a study of cytomegalovirus exposure and HLA in healthy donors (TCRdb year 2017). Study-level background: An earlier analysis of under 600 of the donors reported about 250 Gb of sequence data and more than 90 million unique TCR beta sequences from 150 million to 200 million T cells. An early release that covered 640 HLA-typed donors contained approximately 320 gigabases of sequencing data and 75 million to 100 million unique TCR sequences. The genetic ancestry cluster associated with self-reported Caucasian donors included approximately 85% of the roughly 380 genotyped donors. The study aimed to test whether signatures of past pathogen exposure could be identified by cataloging public T cell receptors. The T cell repertoires of 666 subjects were profiled by immunosequencing and related to cytomegalovirus serostatus. A separate validation cohort of more than 100 different subjects was used in addition to the approximately 610-subject first cohort. To predict cytomegalovirus infection status, the study combined high-throughput TCR immunosequencing, statistical association of individual TCRs with disease status, and machine learning. A later analysis re-analyzed previously published TCR beta repertoires from several hundred donors and added high-resolution HLA genotyping to study TCR occurrence patterns. Rather than drawing on any new phenotypic data, the later analysis identified candidate immune exposures from TCR beta sequences and the way those sequences occurred across donors. To decide whether each TCR beta V gene segment behaved as functional or pseudogenic, an earlier analysis of nearly 600 of the donors relied on high-throughput TCR beta sequencing. Donor age, sex, ethnicity and CMV serostatus were compiled alongside the repertoire data. Genome-wide SNP genotypes for about 55% of the 666 donors were used in a later genetic analysis, which treated that subset as a discovery cohort. Every repertoire in the discovery cohort had been generated on one and the same sequencing platform. Both class I and class II loci were covered by HLA typing, at four-digit resolution. The number of typed donors differed by locus: about 620-640 for A, B, C, DRB1 and DQB1; 500 to 550 for DQA1; approximately 610 for DPA1; and roughly 490 for DPB1. Because of strong linkage in the cohort, four to six DR-DQ haplotypes were treated as single units for association and clustering. Among some 400 genotyped donors of the cohort, an average of around 250,000 unique TCR beta nucleotide sequences was sequenced per donor, of which about 18% were non-productive.

Here is what the overall study found, with its caveats: A later analysis found that HLA-associated TCR beta chains were more clonally expanded and had lower generation probabilities than equally common non-associated chains. Some IMGT-functional V segments, including TRBV6-2 and TRBV6-3, could not be told apart with the 87-base-pair reads, so those segments were excluded. An earlier analysis of approximately 600 of the donors showed that most TCR beta V segments appeared in productive rearrangements either about 87% or about 30% of the time, which broadly matched IMGT annotations. In both the original and validation cohorts, the classifier was reported to diagnose cytomegalovirus status with high specificity and sensitivity. A cluster of highly shared sequence variants was judged likely to be a technical artifact of the sequencing pipeline. In a later analysis, several top co-occurrence clusters were reported to appear linked to parvovirus B19, influenza, CMV and Epstein-Barr virus. Across donors, most TCR sequences were observed very rarely, whereas some public TCRs were present in many individuals. Because HLA typing was missing for some donors at each locus, association tests included only the typed subset. Assigning TCR associations to individual alleles was difficult when HLA alleles, especially DR and DQ, strongly co-occurred. According to a later genetic analysis, donors in an Asian-associated ancestry cluster had fewer N-insertions in productive TCRs than the approximately 700-donor mean. CMV serostatus was the only immune exposure information available for the cohort. At a false discovery rate of 0.05, a later analysis linked some 17,000 TCR beta sequences to specific HLA alleles. In a later analysis, most CMV-associated TCR beta chains were found to appear HLA-restricted, with HLA associations seemingly driven largely by CMV exposure. A further reported finding was that TCR beta sequences accurately predicted the HLA-A and HLA-B alleles for most subjects in the first cohort. A total of 164 TCR beta chains were listed by the study as associated with cytomegalovirus. In a later analysis, TCR association rates were found to vary across HLA loci, with the most associated TCRs seen for DRB1 alleles and the fewest for HLA-C alleles. Three of the identified cytomegalovirus-associated TCR beta chains were confirmed in vitro to be specific for cytomegalovirus antigens. It was suggested by the authors that the approach could potentially be generalized to other disease states and immunological phenotypes. In this cohort, only TCR beta chains were sequenced, and detectable features were limited by the absence of alpha or paired-chain data. About 17 rarely observed V segments, including chromosome 9 orphons, were excluded from the earlier analysis of 550 to 700 of the donors because counts were too low. An association between a missense DCLRE1C variant and V-gene and J-gene trimming of TCR beta chains was found in a later genetic analysis and replicated in an independent cohort. Linkage disequilibrium might explain the correlated functional status among segregating V segments, but an unknown experimental factor could not be excluded. The presence/absence analyses assumed that sequencing depth was roughly uniform across donors, and that assumption may not be true.

In the germline V gene (reference sequence), CDR1 corresponds to MNHNY and CDR2 to SVGAGI. Relative to germline, V is 5 bases shorter and J is 2 bases shorter, with 9 bases between their ends. Spanning cysteine to phenylalanine, the CDR3 consists of 13 amino acids. The entry retains the CDR3 DNA only, 39 bases that are in frame from base 1. The cohort consisted of 600 or so healthy bone marrow donors. At the time of sampling, every cohort member was nominally healthy, though immune exposures that went unrecorded were likely present. The donor was CMV seropositive and belonged to the group of 250 to 300 seropositive cohort members. A peripheral blood sample was provided by each donor, and peripheral blood mononuclear cells were used for TCR beta sequencing. The Qiagen DNeasy Blood Extraction Kit was used to extract genomic DNA from the blood cell samples. Libraries were constructed by the immunoSEQ multiplex PCR assay. A mixture of 60 forward primers for TCR Vbeta segments and 13 reverse primers for TCR Jbeta segments was used in the multiplex PCR. Amplification of the CDR3 region of rearranged TCR beta genes was performed with a multiplex PCR assay on genomic DNA. The amplified TCR beta libraries were sequenced on the Illumina HiSeq System as 87-base-pair reads. The authors' pipeline ran thus. A later analysis counted tens of millions of unique TCR beta chains across the 640 or so repertoires, and about 10 million of these chains were shared by at least two donors. Raw reads were error-corrected and collapsed into unique sequences with a nearest-neighbor algorithm that merged closely related sequences to remove PCR and sequencing errors. Alignment of CDR3 sequences to IMGT reference sequences was used to assign V, D and J gene segments. For a sequence to be retained, at least a six-nucleotide match to both a V gene segment and a J gene segment was required. Rearrangements were called productive when the CDR3 lacked stop codons and stayed in frame with V and J; all others were non-productive. Following IMGT convention, CDR3 was defined as the stretch from the second conserved V-encoded cysteine up to the conserved J-encoded phenylalanine. In an earlier analysis of around 570 of the donors, sequences lacking an unambiguous match to a single V gene segment were excluded. In an earlier analysis of roughly 600 of the donors, a V segment was called functional when productive rearrangements were above 56.7%, and segregating when the standard deviation between donors exceeded 5%. A statistical classification framework was developed to diagnose cytomegalovirus status using the catalog of TCR beta chain sequences. In a later analysis, V and J genes were assigned by comparing TCR nucleotide sequences against IMGT/GENE-DB human TR gene sequences. In a later analysis, CDR3 sequences and most-parsimonious VDJ recombination scenarios were assigned using the TCRdist pipeline. In a later analysis, each TCR beta chain was defined by its CDR3 amino acid sequence together with its V-gene family, and reads lacking a unique V-gene family were excluded. As a way to deal with suspected cross-contamination and a sequencing artifact, a later analysis dropped hundreds of nucleotide sequences that were highly shared and had low generation probability. A later analysis calculated a clonal expansion index for each public chain from normalized within-repertoire ranks of inferred template counts. A later analysis computed generation probabilities with a VDJ recombination model fitted to out-of-frame rearrangements, and checked the results against IGoR. In a later analysis, hypergeometric tests were used to score TCR-TCR, TCR-HLA and TCR-CMV co-occurrence, with a repertoire-size bias correction applied to TCR pairs. False discovery rates were estimated in a later analysis by permuting HLA or CMV assignments 20 times. In a later analysis, co-occurring TCRs were grouped with DBSCAN, and TCRdist sequence similarity was added when clustering was performed within HLA-allele-positive subsets. Repertoires with fewer than 30,000 or more than 120,000 public chains, plus five repertoires with anomalous nucleotide sharing, were excluded from co-occurrence clustering. TCRdb took this table from immuneACCESS and kept in-frame rearrangements with V and J called. Such tables lack part of the clones; where checked against another copy, unresolved V genes explain under half of the gap, and the rest is unexplained. V, J and clone size were drawn from that table, and D and trimming were deduced from the DNA. For this sample the table gives roughly 180,000 clones, of which about 80% were detected only once. The ten largest account for 1.4% of the sample.

A note on this clone: Its specific antigen is unknown. No base quality information exists; no much larger clone differs at one position.

The sample was PBMCs. The clonotype originates from a woman aged 25 to 39 in good health and CMV-seropositive. The receptor chain draws on TRBV6-6 and TRBJ2-5, with TRBD1 tentatively as D gene (5 bases match). Here the CDR3 is given as CASSRQQQETQYF. The bases are TGTGCCAGCAGTAGACAGCAGCAAGAGACCCAGTACTTC.